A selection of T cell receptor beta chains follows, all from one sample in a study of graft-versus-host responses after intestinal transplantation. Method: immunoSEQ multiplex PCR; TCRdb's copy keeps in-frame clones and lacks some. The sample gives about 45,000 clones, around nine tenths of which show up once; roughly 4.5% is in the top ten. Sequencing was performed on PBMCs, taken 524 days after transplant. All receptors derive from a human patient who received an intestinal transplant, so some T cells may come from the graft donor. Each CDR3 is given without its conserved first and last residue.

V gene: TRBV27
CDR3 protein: ASSPIDPNTEAF

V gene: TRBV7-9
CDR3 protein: ASSQTGETQY

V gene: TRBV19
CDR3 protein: ASSDIARRQGRIPF

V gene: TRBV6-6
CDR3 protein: ASSYRGNQPQH

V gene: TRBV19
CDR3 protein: ASSMARDTREQY

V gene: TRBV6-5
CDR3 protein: ASSYRQGLLEQF

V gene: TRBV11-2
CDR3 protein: ASSQPPREPGADEQF

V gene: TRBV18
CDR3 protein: ASSPGVSETQY

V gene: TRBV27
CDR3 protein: ASIPSYPGLTEAF

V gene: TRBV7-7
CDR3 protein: ASSLAGRPYEQY

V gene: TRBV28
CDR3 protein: ASLPTSGPSYEQY

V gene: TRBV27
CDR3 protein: ASSWGLGSTDTQY

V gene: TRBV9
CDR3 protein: ASSVEASGRDTQY

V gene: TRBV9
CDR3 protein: ASSPGGSVYEQY

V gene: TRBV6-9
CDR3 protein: ASSFRGLSYEQY

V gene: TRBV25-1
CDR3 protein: ASRDSANTEAF